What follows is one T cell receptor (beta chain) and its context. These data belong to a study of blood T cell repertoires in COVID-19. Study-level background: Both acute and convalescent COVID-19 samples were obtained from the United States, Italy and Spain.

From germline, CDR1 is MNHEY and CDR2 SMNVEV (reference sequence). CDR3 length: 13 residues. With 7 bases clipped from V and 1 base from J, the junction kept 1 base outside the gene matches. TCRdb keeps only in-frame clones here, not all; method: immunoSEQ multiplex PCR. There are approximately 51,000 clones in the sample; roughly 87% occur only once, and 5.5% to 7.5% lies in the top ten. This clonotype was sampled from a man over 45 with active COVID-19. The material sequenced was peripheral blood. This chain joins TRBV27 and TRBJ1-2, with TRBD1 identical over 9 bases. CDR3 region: CASKGQGNYGYTF. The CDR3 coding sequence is TGTGCCAGCAAGGGACAGGGTAACTATGGCTACACCTTC.